This TCR beta chain emerged from a study of CXCR3 chemokines and chemotherapy response in bladder cancer (dated 2022 in TCRdb). Notes on the research overall: The study examined whether intratumoral CXCR3 chemokine system activity predicted chemotherapy response in human bladder cancer.

Ends trimmed: V by 5 bases, J by 2 bases; bases unmatched to a gene: 4. From the cysteine up to the phenylalanine, the CDR3 has a length of 15 residues. CDR3 DNA only is kept here, 45 bases in frame from base 1. Per the germline V gene, SGHAT is the CDR1 and FQNNGV is the CDR2. Preparation of the library involved PCR. The reads were generated on an Illumina HiSeq 2500. TCRdb redid the processing of the public reads, applying fastp at Q25 and MiXCR, and retained in-frame beta chains. Each entry merges the rows of one CDR3 protein and shows their most common DNA and genes. Within this sample are about 13,000 distinct CDR3 sequences, with approximately 13% of them counted one time only. The ten largest clonotypes hold 25% to 30% of the sample. This clonotype was counted ten times or more. What this receptor recognizes is not known. No base qualities exist here, and no much larger clone lies one base off it.

This specimen was collected from a patient whose treatment included neoadjuvant chemotherapy. Recombination joined TRBV11-2 with TRBJ2-2; 8 bases in the junction line up with TRBD2. This TCR derives from a human donor with bladder cancer that did not respond to neoadjuvant chemotherapy. The nucleotide sequence is given as TGTGCCAGCAGCGGGACTAGTCCTAACACCGGGGAGCTGTTTTTT. This codes for CASSGTSPNTGELFF.